A single sample is the source of the 18 T cell receptor beta chains below, sequenced in a study of radiation and T cells in renal cell carcinoma. Treatment specified: 15 Gy SBRT to primary tumor, nephrectomy 4 weeks later. Sequencing used immunoSEQ multiplex PCR; TCRdb keeps in-frame clones, though not all of them. The sample shows around 12,000 clones, 30% to 35% of them seen only once. The sequencing used tumor tissue, collected from a patient whose treatment included radiotherapy and nephrectomy. These receptor sequences come from a man between 60 and 70 years old with renal cell carcinoma.

The chain uses TRBV20-1 and TRBJ2-1; no reliable D call. This CDR3 region has 10 residues. From germline, CDR1 is DFQATT and CDR2 SNEGSKA (reference sequence). V lost 2 bases and J 14 bases, leaving 10 bases between the germline ends. The CDR3 reads CSARLDGEFF. CDR3 in DNA: TGCAGTGCTAGACTGGATGGGGAGTTCTTC.

V and J are TRBV5-6 and TRBJ2-3; TRBD2 agrees at 13 bases. In germline, CDR1 is SGHDT, CDR2 YYEEEE. This CDR3 is 16 amino acids long. Trimming removed 4 bases from V and 3 bases from J; junction bases left unmatched: 5. The CDR3 is CASSLGLAGTTDTQYF. The CDR3 coding sequence is TGTGCCAGCAGCCTGGGACTAGCGGGAACGACAGATACGCAGTATTTT.

The chain employs TRBV7-2 and TRBJ1-2; D possibly corresponds to TRBD1 (6 bases). The germline V gene encodes CDR1 SGHTA and CDR2 FQGNSA. Trimming removed 5 bases at V and 13 bases at J, with 23 bases between. The CDR3 covers 14 residues. The CDR3 DNA reads as TGTGCCAGCAGCCCAGGGACACACTCCGGTCGGGGCACCTTC. Translation: CASSPGTHSGRGTF. The full variable domain, in which reference TRBV7-2 and TRBJ1-2 provide the parts outside the CDR3, is GAGVSQSPSNKVTEKGKDVELRCDPISGHTALYWYRQSLGQGLEFLIYFQGNSAPDKSGLPSDRFSAERTGGSVSTLTIQRTQQEDSAVYLCASSPGTHSGRGTFGSGTRLTVV.

The rearrangement joins TRBV6-5 to TRBJ2-2; 7 bases match TRBD1. The length of the CDR3 is 15 residues. Germline trimming cut 6 bases from V and 1 base from J; bases unmatched to any gene: 5. Germline CDR1 MNHEY, CDR2 SVGAGI. The CDR3 nucleotides read TGTGCCAGCAGCGTCGACAGGGTGAACACCGGGGAGCTGTTTTTT. It is translated as CASSVDRVNTGELFF.

The chain is built from TRBV13 and TRBJ2-7; TRBD2 agrees at 10 bases. The CDR3 contains 15 residues. With V trimmed by 4 bases and J by 2 bases, 5 bases remained unmatched. From germline, CDR1 is PRHDT and CDR2 FYEKMQ (reference sequence). Here the CDR3 reads CASSSGLAAPYEQYV. DNA for the CDR3: TGTGCCAGCAGCTCCGGACTAGCGGCACCCTACGAGCAGTACGTC.

A word on this clone: The germline gene is not matched at one end of the junction; a read error may be the cause. The V call is TRBV30, the J call TRBJ1-1, with D unresolved. From germline, CDR1 is GTSNPN and CDR2 SVGIG (reference sequence). This CDR3 region has 12 residues. The CDR3 coding sequence is TGTGCCTGGAGTTCAATGAAAACTGAAGCTTTCTTT. Translated: CAWSSMKTEAFF.

This sequence joins TRBV4-3 and TRBJ1-2; no reliable D call. V lost 0 bases to trimming and J lost 8 bases, with 13 bases between them. In germline, CDR1 is LGHNA, CDR2 YSLEER. The CDR3 covers 14 residues. The CDR3, as DNA: TGCGCCAGCAGCCAAGATCATGGGGTGTGGGGCTACACCTTC. It translates to CASSQDHGVWGYTF.

The rearrangement uses TRBV2 and TRBJ2-5; 14 nucleotides align to TRBD2. The CDR3 has 14 amino acids. Germline CDR1 SNHLY, CDR2 FYNNEI. Germline trimming cut 10 bases from V and 4 bases from J; bases unmatched to any gene: 5. CDR3 in amino acids: CATQTSGRVETQYF. CDR3 sequence (DNA): TGTGCCACCCAGACTAGCGGGAGGGTAGAGACCCAGTACTTC.

This clone was observed a single time. V usage is TRBV7-9 and J usage is TRBJ1-2; TRBD1 is a possible D gene (5 bases). Germline CDR1 reads SEHNR; CDR2 reads FQNEAQ (reference sequence). V lost 4 bases and J 4 bases, leaving 16 bases between the germline ends. The CDR3 extends over 15 amino acids. The CDR3, as DNA: TGTGCCAGCAGCTCTAATCAGGGCCGTTTCTATGGCTACACCTTC. Its translation is CASSSNQGRFYGYTF.

This clone was recorded a few times. The chain combines TRBV30 with TRBJ1-2; 9 bases fit TRBD1. The germline CDR1 and CDR2 sequences are GTSNPN and SVGIG (reference sequence). The CDR3 covers 15 residues. V lost 0 bases, J lost 4 bases, and 6 bases stayed unmatched. CDR3 nucleotides: TGTGCCTGGAGTGTAACTGGGACAGGGACCTATGGCTACACCTTC. The encoded protein is CAWSVTGTGTYGYTF. The full variable domain, with the rest looked up from reference TRBV30 and TRBJ1-2, is SQTIHQWPATLVQPVGSPLSLECTVEGTSNPNLYWYRQAAGRGLQLLFYSVGIGQISSEVPQNLSASRPQDRQFILSSKKLLLSDSGFYLCAWSVTGTGTYGYTFGSGTRLTVV.

This clone has just one count. The rearrangement uses TRBV4-3 and TRBJ1-2; D gene uncertain. The germline V gene has CDR1 LGHNA and CDR2 YSLEER. The CDR3 totals 14 residues. V was shortened by 0 bases and J by 5 bases, with 10 bases between the two germline ends. DNA of the CDR3: TGCGCCAGCAGCCAAGATTTCGGCCGTTATGGCTACACCTTC. Residues: CASSQDFGRYGYTF.

The V gene is TRBV30, the J gene TRBJ2-3; TRBD2 agrees at 7 bases. The CDR3 runs 14 residues. J gave up 5 bases and V 3 bases, and 8 bases lay outside the gene matches. From germline, CDR1 is GTSNPN and CDR2 SVGIG (reference sequence). The chain's CDR3 is CAWRATGEGDTQYF. DNA of the CDR3: TGTGCCTGGAGGGCGACGGGGGAGGGAGATACGCAGTATTTT.

The rearrangement joins TRBV7-9 to TRBJ2-7, with 7 positions matching TRBD1. V lost 5 bases and J lost 5; bases outside the gene matches: 3. CDR3 length equals 12 residues. Germline V gene data show CDR1 as SEHNR and CDR2 as FQNEAQ (reference sequence). The CDR3 reads CASSLTGDEQYV. DNA for the CDR3: TGTGCCAGCAGCCTTACAGGGGACGAGCAGTACGTC.

This clone is medium-sized by share. The J gene is TRBJ2-4, the V gene TRBV7-6, with 10 bases fitting TRBD1. Per germline, CDR1 SGHVS and CDR2 FNYEAQ. V dropped 5 bases and J dropped 10; count of bases not matched to a gene: 8. The CDR3 loop spans 14 amino acids. CDR3 residues: CASSDDRGLGIQYF. The DNA of the CDR3 is TGTGCCAGCAGCGATGACAGGGGGCTTGGAATTCAGTACTTC.

CDR3 sequence (DNA): TGTGCCAGCAGCCCCCGACAGGGTCCGACGGGCTATGGCTACACCTTC. Encoded protein: CASSPRQGPTGYGYTF. The chain couples TRBV9 to TRBJ1-2; TRBD1 matches 7 bases. Trimming at V came to 4 bases and at J to 4 bases, leaving 13 bases not matched to a gene. CDR1 and CDR2 (germline): SGDLS, YYNGEE. The CDR3 is 16 amino acids.

CDR3 region: CASSLAGRGETQYF. CDR3 sequence (DNA): TGTGCCAGCAGCTTAGCGGGGAGGGGAGAGACCCAGTACTTC. This rearrangement joins TRBV7-2 to TRBJ2-5; 7 bases agree with TRBD2. V lost 0 bases, J lost 4 bases, and 2 bases stayed unmatched. CDR3 length: 14 residues. CDR1 and CDR2 from the germline V gene are SGHTA and FQGNSA.

The CDR3 is CASSLETGTGNTEAFF. In DNA, the CDR3 is TGTGCCAGCAGCTTGGAGACCGGGACAGGAAACACTGAAGCTTTCTTT. The V and J genes are TRBV13 and TRBJ1-1, with 8 bases fitting TRBD1. The CDR3 totals 16 residues. Germline CDR1 reads PRHDT; CDR2 reads FYEKMQ (reference sequence). J lost 2 bases, V lost 3 bases, and 8 bases had no gene match.

Turning to this clone: This same CDR3 is encoded by further DNA sequences in the sample. J is TRBJ1-1 and V is TRBV20-1; D remains unclear. Looked up from germline, CDR1 is DFQATT and CDR2 is SNEGSKA (reference sequence). The V end lost 6 bases, the J end lost 2 bases, and 4 bases lay between the germline ends. This CDR3 contains 10 residues. The CDR3 region is CSADNTEAFF. CDR3 nucleotide sequence: TGCAGTGCCGACAACACTGAAGCTTTCTTT.